These 19 T cell receptor beta chains originate from one sample sequenced in a study of liver allograft versus peripheral blood T cells. Study information: Comparisons were made between T cell receptor repertoires found in transplanted livers and those circulating in recipients' peripheral blood.

TCRdb called the reads again in MiXCR, with one record for every CDR3 protein. The sample lists roughly 13,000 distinct CDR3 sequences; approximately 22% were seen once. The receptors here all came from a human patient who had a liver transplant. The T cells may come from the graft donor.

By sample share, this clonotype is medium-sized. V usage is TRBV29-1 and J usage is TRBJ1-1, with D maybe TRBD1 (5 bases). Germline V lookup: CDR1 SQVTM, CDR2 ANQGSEA. V lost 7 bases and J 8 bases, leaving 14 bases between the germline ends. The CDR3 covers 11 residues. The CDR3 nucleotides are TGCAGCGCCGCGGACATATCCGAAGCTTTCTTT. Its translation is CSAADISEAFF. Looking up the rest from reference TRBV29-1 and TRBJ1-1 gives the full variable domain: SAVISQKPSRDICQRGTSLTIQCQVDSQVTMMFWYRQQPGQSLTLIATANQGSEATYESGFVIDKFPISRPNLTFSTLTVSNMSPEDSSIYLCSAADISEAFFGQGTRLTVV.

This chain joins TRBV20-1 and TRBJ2-4, with D hard to call. This CDR3 comprises 12 residues. Germline V gives CDR1 DFQATT, CDR2 SNEGSKA (reference sequence). V lost 4 bases and J lost 7, with 11 bases in between. The CDR3 coding sequence is TGCAGTGCTAATGGCATAGGGAACATTCAGTACTTC. It translates to CSANGIGNIQYF.

This clonotype was detected only a few times. Germline and junction disagree at one end, which may indicate a read error. This chain connects TRBV6-2 or TRBV6-3 to TRBJ2-7, with D perhaps TRBD1 (6 bases). Germline CDR1 and CDR2: MNHEY and SVGEGT. The CDR3 consists of 11 residues. CDR3 DNA sequence: TGTGCCAGCAGTAGCGGACAGCAGAATAGCTTC. Translating gives CASSSGQQNSF.

The rearrangement joins TRBV20-1 to TRBJ1-1; D gene uncertain. The length of the CDR3 is 13 residues. Trimming left V 6 bases short and J 2 bases short, with 13 bases between. In germline, CDR1 is DFQATT, CDR2 SNEGSKA (reference sequence). CDR3 region: CSALAPSNTEAFF. The CDR3 nucleotides are TGCAGTGCGTTGGCTCCGTCAAACACTGAAGCTTTCTTT.

This clonotype was counted ten times or more. V is TRBV19 and J is TRBJ1-5, with D possibly TRBD1 on 5 matching bases. The CDR3 length is 15 residues. CDR1 and CDR2 from the germline V gene are LNHDA and SQIVND (reference sequence). The germline V and J ends were trimmed by 6 bases and 2 bases, with 14 bases remaining between them. The CDR3 nucleotides read TGTGCCAGTAGCCCGGGGGACGGGGGCAATCAGCCCCAGCATTTT. The encoded protein is CASSPGDGGNQPQHF.

This clonotype was seen only a few times. CDR3 sequence: CASISGLAGYNEQFF. The CDR3, as DNA: TGTGCCAGTATCTCAGGACTAGCGGGTTACAATGAGCAGTTCTTC. This sequence joins TRBV19 and TRBJ2-1; 11 nucleotides match TRBD2. With V trimmed by 7 bases and J by 4 bases, 6 bases remained unmatched. CDR3 length: 15 residues. CDR1 is LNHDA and CDR2 is SQIVND in the germline V gene (reference sequence).

This clonotype was seen ten or more times. The rearrangement uses TRBV10-3 and TRBJ2-1, with 9 positions matching TRBD2. The CDR3 has 11 amino acids. In germline, CDR1 is ENHRY, CDR2 SYGVKD. The ends lost 10 bases at V and 9 bases at J; junction bases unmatched: 4. The CDR3 protein is CATGLASEQFF. The CDR3 coding sequence is TGTGCCACGGGACTAGCCAGTGAGCAGTTCTTC.

This clonotype is labeled as medium-sized (0.01 to 0.1%). The rearrangement links TRBV6-1 to TRBJ1-1, with D hard to call. Looked up from germline, CDR1 is MNHNS and CDR2 is SASEGT. This CDR3 comprises 14 residues. Trimming removed 4 bases at V and 4 bases at J, with 13 bases between. Here the CDR3 reads CASSGTRLGTEAFF. The CDR3 region has the DNA TGTGCCAGCAGTGGTACACGGCTGGGCACTGAAGCTTTCTTT.

This clonotype came up many times. The chain uses TRBV19 and TRBJ2-2; TRBD1 matches 7 bases. V shed 4 bases, J shed 8 bases, and the junction held 4 bases outside the gene matches. This CDR3 has 13 amino acids. CDR1 and CDR2 from the germline V gene are LNHDA and SQIVND (reference sequence). CDR3 residues: CASSTGTAGELFF. The CDR3 DNA reads as TGTGCCAGTAGTACCGGGACAGCAGGGGAGCTGTTTTTT.

A few counts support this clonotype. The rearrangement uses TRBV18 and TRBJ2-3; perhaps D is TRBD1 or TRBD2 (6 bases each). Trimming cost V 3 bases and J 3 bases, with 16 bases left between them. The CDR3 runs 16 residues. Germline assignment: CDR1 KGHSH and CDR2 LQKENI. CDR3 nucleotides: TGTGCCAGCTCACCCCTGGGCTGGGGGGCTACAGATACGCAGTATTTT. Translating gives CASSPLGWGATDTQYF. The variable domain in full, with the rest retrieved from reference TRBV18 and TRBJ2-3, is NAGVMQNPRHLVRRRGQEARLRCSPMKGHSHVYWYRQLPEEGLKFMVYLQKENIIDESGMPKERFSAEFPKEGPSILRIQQVVRGDSAAYFCASSPLGWGATDTQYFGPGTRLTVL.

The gene calls are TRBV6-1 and TRBJ1-2; D gene uncertain. The germline CDR1 and CDR2 sequences are MNHNS and SASEGT. The CDR3 is 13 residues long. V was clipped by 3 bases and J by 7 bases, with 12 bases between them. The chain's CDR3 is CASSEYGQGGYTF. The CDR3 DNA reads TGTGCCAGCAGTGAGTATGGCCAAGGTGGCTACACCTTC.

This clonotype was detected only a few times. The rearrangement joins TRBV12-3 or TRBV12-4 to TRBJ2-2, with D uncertain. Deletions cut 3 bases from V and 3 bases from J, with 2 bases between. This CDR3 is built from 12 residues. The chain's CDR3 is CASSFDTGELFF. CDR3 nucleotides: TGTGCCAGCAGTTTTGACACCGGGGAGCTGTTTTTT.

The chain employs TRBV30 and TRBJ2-7, with D perhaps TRBD2 (7 bases). This CDR3 comprises 14 residues. Germline V gene sequence: CDR1 GTSNPN, CDR2 SVGIG (reference sequence). Trimming took off 2 bases at V and 8 bases at J, with 19 bases between the two ends. The CDR3 spells CAWSKGGARSQQYF. The DNA for the CDR3 is TGTGCCTGGAGTAAAGGGGGGGCCCGATCCCAGCAGTACTTC.

This clonotype was detected a few times. V is TRBV19 and J is TRBJ1-5; the match to TRBD1 covers 7 bases. J gave up 1 base and V 5 bases, and 2 bases lay outside the gene matches. Germline V CDR1 and CDR2: LNHDA, SQIVND (reference sequence). This CDR3 has 14 amino acids. CDR3 sequence: CASSPGGSNQPQHF. Written as DNA, the CDR3 is TGTGCCAGTAGTCCAGGGGGGAGCAATCAGCCCCAGCATTTT.

Many counts were recorded for this clonotype. The chain couples TRBV19 to TRBJ2-7, with TRBD1 matching 7 bases. The germline CDR1 and CDR2 sequences are LNHDA and SQIVND (reference sequence). With V trimmed by 4 bases and J by 3 bases, 9 bases remained unmatched. The CDR3 loop spans 15 amino acids. CDR3 region: CASSTSPGQLYEQYF. CDR3 DNA: TGTGCCAGTAGTACGTCCCCGGGACAGCTCTACGAGCAGTACTTC. Supplemented by reference TRBV19 and TRBJ2-7, the full variable domain reads DGGITQSPKYLFRKEGQNVTLSCEQNLNHDAMYWYRQDPGQGLRLIYYSQIVNDFQKGDIAEGYSVSREKKESFPLTVTSAQKNPTAFYLCASSTSPGQLYEQYFGPGTRLTVT.

This clonotype was seen a few times. The V and J genes are TRBV15 and TRBJ1-2, with a weak D call TRBD1 (5 bases). V was pared by 0 bases and J by 4 bases, with 15 bases between. The length of the CDR3 is 16 residues. The germline V gene encodes CDR1 LNHNV and CDR2 YYDKDF (reference sequence). CDR3 nucleotide sequence: TGTGCCACCAGCAGAGACCAGGACACTCACCCCTATGGCTACACCTTC. This codes for CATSRDQDTHPYGYTF.

By share of the sample, this clonotype is medium-sized. V gene TRBV6-1 combines with J gene TRBJ1-5, with TRBD1 matching over 10 bases. This CDR3 has 18 amino acids. Per the germline V gene, CDR1 is MNHNS and CDR2 is SASEGT. J lost 3 bases, V lost 9 bases, and 17 bases had no gene match. The CDR3 here is CASLSHGQGVMANQPQHF. CDR3 in DNA: TGTGCCAGTCTGAGTCACGGACAGGGGGTAATGGCCAATCAGCCCCAGCATTTT.

This clonotype came up many times. V and J are TRBV30 and TRBJ1-1, with TRBD1 matching 9 bases. Germline assignment: CDR1 GTSNPN and CDR2 SVGIG (reference sequence). This CDR3 is 14 amino acids long. V dropped 1 base and J dropped 3; count of bases not matched to a gene: 3. CDR3 nucleotide sequence: TGTGCCTGGAGTGACGGACAGGGGTACACTGAAGCTTTCTTT. Translating gives CAWSDGQGYTEAFF.

The chain links TRBV20-1 to TRBJ2-1; TRBD2 agrees at 9 bases. This CDR3 is 13 amino acids long. Germline CDR1 DFQATT, CDR2 SNEGSKA (reference sequence). Trimming at V came to 5 bases and at J to 6 bases, leaving 5 bases not matched to a gene. CDR3 loop: CSAGAGGRNEQFF. The CDR3 DNA follows: TGCAGTGCTGGAGCGGGGGGCCGCAATGAGCAGTTCTTC.